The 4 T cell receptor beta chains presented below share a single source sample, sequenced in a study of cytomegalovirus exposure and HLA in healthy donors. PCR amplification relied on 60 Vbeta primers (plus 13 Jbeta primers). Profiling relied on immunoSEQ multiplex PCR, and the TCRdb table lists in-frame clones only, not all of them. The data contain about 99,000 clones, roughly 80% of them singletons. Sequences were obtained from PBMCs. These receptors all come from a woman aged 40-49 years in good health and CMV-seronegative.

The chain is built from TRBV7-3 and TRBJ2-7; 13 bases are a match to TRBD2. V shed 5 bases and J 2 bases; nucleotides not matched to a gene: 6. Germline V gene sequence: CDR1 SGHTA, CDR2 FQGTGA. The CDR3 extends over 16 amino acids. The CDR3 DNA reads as TGTGCCAGCAGCGACGGCGGACTAGCGGGAGCCTACGAGCAGTACTTC. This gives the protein CASSDGGLAGAYEQYF.

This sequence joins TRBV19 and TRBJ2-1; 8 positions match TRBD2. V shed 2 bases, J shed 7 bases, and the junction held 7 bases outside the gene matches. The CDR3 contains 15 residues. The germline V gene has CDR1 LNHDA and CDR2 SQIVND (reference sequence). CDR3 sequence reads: CASSITGGSVNEQFF. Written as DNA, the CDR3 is TGTGCCAGTAGTATAACGGGAGGGTCGGTAAATGAGCAGTTCTTC.

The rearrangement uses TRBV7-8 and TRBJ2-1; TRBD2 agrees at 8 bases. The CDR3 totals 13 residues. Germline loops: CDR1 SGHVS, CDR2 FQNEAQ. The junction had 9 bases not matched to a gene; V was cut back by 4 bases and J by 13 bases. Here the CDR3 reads CASSSPGGAEQFF. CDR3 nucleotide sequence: TGTGCCAGCAGCTCCCCCGGGGGGGCGGAACAGTTCTTC. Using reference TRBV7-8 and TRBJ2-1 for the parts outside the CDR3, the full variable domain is GAGVSQSPRYKVAKRGQDVALRCDPISGHVSLFWYQQALGQGPEFLTYFQNEAQLDKSGLPSDRFFAERPEGSVSTLKIQRTQQEDSAVYLCASSSPGGAEQFFGPGTRLTVL.

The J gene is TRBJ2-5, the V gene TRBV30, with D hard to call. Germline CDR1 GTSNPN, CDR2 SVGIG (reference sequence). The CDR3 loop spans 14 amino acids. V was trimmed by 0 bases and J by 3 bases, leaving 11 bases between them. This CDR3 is CAWSVPWAEETQYF. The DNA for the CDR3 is TGTGCCTGGAGTGTACCCTGGGCTGAAGAGACCCAGTACTTC.